This TCR beta chain was captured in a study of technical replicates of blood from a handful of donors. Only in-frame clones appear in the TCRdb table, and some are missing; sequencing was by immunoSEQ multiplex PCR. This sample has 70,000 to 95,000 clones; around 95% occur once, and the top ten carry about 0.22%. Deletions cut 2 bases from V and 8 bases from J, with 7 bases between. Germline assignment: CDR1 SGHNT and CDR2 YYREEE (reference sequence). There are 11 residues in the CDR3. The source of this sequence is a human donor in good health. The chain joins TRBV5-4 to TRBJ1-1, with a weak D call TRBD1 (6 bases). The sample consisted of T cells isolated from PBMCs. The CDR3 region has the DNA TGTGCCAGCAGCTTCGGACAGGAAGCTTTCTTT. Translation: CASSFGQEAFF.